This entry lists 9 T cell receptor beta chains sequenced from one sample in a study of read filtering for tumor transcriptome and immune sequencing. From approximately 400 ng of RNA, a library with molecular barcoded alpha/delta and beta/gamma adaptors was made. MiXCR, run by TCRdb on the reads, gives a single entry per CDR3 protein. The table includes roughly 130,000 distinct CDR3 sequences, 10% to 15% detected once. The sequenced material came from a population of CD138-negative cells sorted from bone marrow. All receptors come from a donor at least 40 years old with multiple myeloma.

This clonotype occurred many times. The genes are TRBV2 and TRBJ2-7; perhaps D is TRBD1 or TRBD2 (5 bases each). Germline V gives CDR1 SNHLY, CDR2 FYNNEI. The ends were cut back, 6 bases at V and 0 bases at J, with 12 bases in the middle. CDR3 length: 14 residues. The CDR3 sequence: CASRPGTSSYEQYF. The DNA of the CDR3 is TGTGCCAGCAGGCCCGGGACCAGCTCCTACGAGCAGTACTTC.

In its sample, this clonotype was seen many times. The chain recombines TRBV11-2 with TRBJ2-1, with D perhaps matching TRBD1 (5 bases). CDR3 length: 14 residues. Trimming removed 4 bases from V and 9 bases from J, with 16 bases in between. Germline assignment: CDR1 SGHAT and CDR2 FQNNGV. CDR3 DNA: TGTGCCAGCAGCTCCGGACAACCCGGCGGTGAGCAGTTCTTC. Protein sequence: CASSSGQPGGEQFF.

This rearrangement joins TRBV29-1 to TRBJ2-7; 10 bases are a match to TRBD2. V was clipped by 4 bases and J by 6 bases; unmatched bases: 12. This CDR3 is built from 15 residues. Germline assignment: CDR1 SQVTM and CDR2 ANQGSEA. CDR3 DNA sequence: TGCAGCGTTGTGGGTGGAGTAGCGGGAGGTGTCGAGCAGTACTTC. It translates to CSVVGGVAGGVEQYF.

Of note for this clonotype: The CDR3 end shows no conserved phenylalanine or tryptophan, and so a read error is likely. The CDR3 loop is CASSLGGTHYEQYL. For the CDR3, the DNA is TGTGCCAGCAGCTTGGGGGGCACCCATTACGAGCAGTACCTC. V is TRBV5-5 and J is TRBJ2-7; possibly TRBD1 for D (5 bases). The CDR3 has 14 residues. Germline V lookup: CDR1 SGHKS, CDR2 YYEKEE (reference sequence). The germline V and J ends were trimmed by 0 bases and 4 bases, with 11 bases remaining between them.

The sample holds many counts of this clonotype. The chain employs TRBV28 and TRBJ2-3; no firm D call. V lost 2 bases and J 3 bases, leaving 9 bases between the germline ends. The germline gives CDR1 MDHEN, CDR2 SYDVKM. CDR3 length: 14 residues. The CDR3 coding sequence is TGTGCCAGCAGTTTAGGTAGCCCGACAGATACGCAGTATTTT. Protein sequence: CASSLGSPTDTQYF.

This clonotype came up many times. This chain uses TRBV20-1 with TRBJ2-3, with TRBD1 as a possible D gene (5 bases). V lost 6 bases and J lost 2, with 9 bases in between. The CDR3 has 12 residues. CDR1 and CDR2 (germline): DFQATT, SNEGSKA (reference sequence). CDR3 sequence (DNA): TGCAGTGCCCCGGACAACACAGATACGCAGTATTTT. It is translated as CSAPDNTDTQYF.

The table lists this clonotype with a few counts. CDR3 coding DNA: TGCGCCAGCAGCCGTAGGCTCCTAGCAGGAAACACCGGGGAGCTGTTTTTT. Translated: CASSRRLLAGNTGELFF. The rearrangement joins TRBV4-1 to TRBJ2-2; possible D gene TRBD2, 5 bases. The V gene lost 4 bases and the J gene lost 2 bases, with 17 bases spanning the gap. This CDR3 contains 17 residues. The germline V gene encodes CDR1 MGHRA and CDR2 YSYEKL.

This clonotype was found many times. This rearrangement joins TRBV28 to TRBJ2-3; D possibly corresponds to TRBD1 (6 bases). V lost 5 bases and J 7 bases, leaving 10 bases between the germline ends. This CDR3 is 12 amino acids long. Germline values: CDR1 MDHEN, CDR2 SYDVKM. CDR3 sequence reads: CASSGDIHTQYF. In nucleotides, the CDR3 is TGTGCCAGCAGTGGGGACATTCATACGCAGTATTTT.

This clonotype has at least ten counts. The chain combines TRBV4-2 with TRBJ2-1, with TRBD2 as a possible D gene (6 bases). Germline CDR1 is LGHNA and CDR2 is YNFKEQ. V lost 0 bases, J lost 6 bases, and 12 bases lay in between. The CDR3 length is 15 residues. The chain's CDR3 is CASSQETRGTNEQFF. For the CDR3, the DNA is TGTGCCAGCAGCCAAGAGACTAGAGGCACCAATGAGCAGTTCTTC.